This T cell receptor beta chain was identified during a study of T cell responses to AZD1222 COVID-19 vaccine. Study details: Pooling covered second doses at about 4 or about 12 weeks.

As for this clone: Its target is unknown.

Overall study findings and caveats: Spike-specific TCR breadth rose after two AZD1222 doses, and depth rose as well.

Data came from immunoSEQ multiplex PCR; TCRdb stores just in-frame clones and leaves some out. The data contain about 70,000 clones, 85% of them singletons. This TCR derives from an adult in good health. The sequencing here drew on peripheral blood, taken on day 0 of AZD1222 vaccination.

CDR3 protein: CASSFQRGGETQYF. For the CDR3, the DNA is TGTGCCAGCAGTTTCCAAAGGGGTGGAGAGACCCAGTACTTC. The genes are TRBV27 and TRBJ2-5; D perhaps matches TRBD1 (5 bases). CDR1 is MNHEY, CDR2 SMNVEV, per germline (reference sequence). This CDR3 region has 14 residues. Deletions cut 3 bases from V and 4 bases from J, with 12 bases between.